Only a few counts were recorded for the clone carrying this T cell receptor beta chain. The data were produced by immunoSEQ multiplex PCR, yet TCRdb's version contains in-frame clones alone and is incomplete. The sample holds about 95,000 clones, about 85% seen once. Germline CDR1 MNHNS, CDR2 SASEGT. Trimming took off 2 bases at V and 7 bases at J, with 14 bases between the two ends. The CDR3 covers 14 residues. The source of the sample is a study of control samples from healthy donors and cancer patients. The rearrangement uses TRBV6-1 and TRBJ1-2; D possibly corresponds to TRBD1 (6 bases). The source material was blood. The clonotype originates from a woman between 70 and 85 years old in good health. CDR3 sequence (DNA): TGTGCCAGCAGTGAACGGGGGGGCGAGGGTGGCTACACCTTC. This encodes CASSERGGEGGYTF.